This is a list of T cell receptor beta chains from one sample in a study of T cell changes during pregnancy in multiple sclerosis. Clones were sequenced by immunoSEQ multiplex PCR, and TCRdb holds only the in-frame ones, with some missing. The table lists 40,000 or so clones, about 88% of them singletons. The sequencing here drew on peripheral blood, taken in the third trimester of pregnancy. These TCRs come from a female donor in good health, enrolled as a control in a pregnancy study. CDR3s include the opening cysteine and the closing phenylalanine or tryptophan. D genes are given only for firm matches. Some rows mark clone size as missing; the rest say once, few, many or name a class of expanded clone.

TRBV19	.	TRBJ1-4	.	TGTGCCAGTAGTATCGTCGGAACTAATGAAAAACTGTTTTTT	CASSIVGTNEKLFF
TRBV7-9	.	TRBJ1-2	.	TGTGCCAGCAGCCCGCCGGACAGCCCATACTATGGCTACACCTTC	CASSPPDSPYYGYTF
TRBV2	.	TRBJ2-1	.	TGTGCCAGCAGTGAAGTGAGGGCGGGATACTACAATGAGCAGTTCTTC	CASSEVRAGYYNEQFF
TRBV5-1	.	TRBJ2-3	TRBD2	TGCGCCAGCAGCTTGAAGGAGCTAGCGGTGAGCACAGATACGCAGTATTTT	CASSLKELAVSTDTQYF
TRBV2	.	TRBJ2-2	.	TGTGCCAGCAGTTTCCAGCGGAACACCGGGGAGCTGTTTTTT	CASSFQRNTGELFF
TRBV5-6	.	TRBJ1-1	.	TGTGCCAGCAGCGCGGAGTGGGGGAGGGCTTTCTTT	CASSAEWGRAFF
TRBV6-6	.	TRBJ2-5	TRBD2	TGTGCCGGCAGTTACGTCGGGGGGACGTTGCAAGAGACCCAGTACTTC	CAGSYVGGTLQETQYF
TRBV6-6	.	TRBJ1-2	TRBD1	TGTGCCAGCAGTTACTCGGGACAGGGAAATAATGGCTACACCTTC	CASSYSGQGNNGYTF
TRBV4-2	.	TRBJ1-1	.	TGTGCCAGCAGCCAAGAGGAGGGAATGAACACTGAAGCTTTCTTT	CASSQEEGMNTEAFF
TRBV5-1	.	TRBJ1-1	.	TGCGCCAGCAGCTTGGGCCACGGGAACACTGAAGCTTTCTTT	CASSLGHGNTEAFF
TRBV19	.	TRBJ2-1	TRBD1	TGTGCCAGTAGCATCCCGGGACAGGGAACCAATGAGCAGTTCTTC	CASSIPGQGTNEQFF
TRBV25-1	once	TRBJ1-6	.	TGTGCCAGCAGTGAGGAGGGGATCAGCTATAATTCACCCCTCCACTTT	CASSEEGISYNSPLHF
TRBV7-2	.	TRBJ2-7	.	TGTGCCAGCAGCATAGACCACAGCGAGCAGTACTTC	CASSIDHSEQYF
TRBV29-1	.	TRBJ2-7	.	TGCAGCGTTGAAGTCTCCGGGGTCTACGAGCAGTACTTC	CSVEVSGVYEQYF
TRBV15	.	TRBJ1-1	TRBD1	TGTGCCACCAGCACTCTCCGGGACAGGGGTGGCACTGAAGCTTTCTTT	CATSTLRDRGGTEAFF
TRBV7-3	once	TRBJ1-2	.	TGTGCCAGCAGCCAAACGCCCCCACCCACAGGGTCCCTGGGGTATGGCTACACCTTC	CASSQTPPPTGSLGYGYTF
TRBV5-5	.	TRBJ1-5	.	TGTGCCAGCAGCTTGTTAGGGGGGGATAGCAATCAGCCCCAGCATTTT	CASSLLGGDSNQPQHF
TRBV7-3	.	TRBJ2-5	TRBD2	TGTGCCAGCAGCCCCAGCCGAGCGGGAGTAGAGACCCAGTACTTC	CASSPSRAGVETQYF
TRBV28	.	TRBJ1-2	.	TGTGCCAGCAGTTTATCTGGGCCTGGCTACACCTTC	CASSLSGPGYTF
TRBV7-7	.	TRBJ2-3	TRBD2	TGTGCCAGCAGCTTAGGAGCTAGCGGGGGCACAGATACGCAGTATTTT	CASSLGASGGTDTQYF
TRBV5-5	.	TRBJ2-3	TRBD2	TGTGCCAGCAGCTTGTCGGGACTAGCGGGAGCAACAGATACGCAGTATTTT	CASSLSGLAGATDTQYF
TRBV6-5	.	TRBJ1-1	TRBD1	TGTGCCAGCAGTCGCAGCACAGGGGTGGAAGCTTTCTTT	CASSRSTGVEAFF
TRBV4-3	once	TRBJ2-3	.	TGCGCCAGCAGCCCCGGCGCAGGGACTAGCACAGATACGCAGTATTTT	CASSPGAGTSTDTQYF
TRBV27	.	TRBJ1-2	.	TGTGCCAGCAGTTCGGGGGGCTCATACTATGGCTACACCTTC	CASSSGGSYYGYTF
TRBV9	few	TRBJ1-2	TRBD1	TGTGCCAGCAGCGTAGAGCCGCAGGGGGCCCTCTATGGCTACACCTTC	CASSVEPQGALYGYTF
TRBV5-1	.	TRBJ2-1	TRBD2	TGCGCCAGCAGCTCGACGGGACTAGCGGGGGGGATGTACAATGAGCAGTTCTTC	CASSSTGLAGGMYNEQFF
TRBV14	.	TRBJ2-6	.	TGTGCCAGCAGCCAAGAGACGGGGTGGGGGGCCAACGTCCTGACTTTC	CASSQETGWGANVLTF
TRBV4-1	once	TRBJ2-7	.	TGCGCCAGCAGCCAAGATTGGGACTCCACCTACGAGCAGTACTTC	CASSQDWDSTYEQYF
TRBV7-3	.	TRBJ1-1	.	TGTGCCAGCAGCCCGGGCGTGAGGGTTAACACTGAAGCTTTCTTT	CASSPGVRVNTEAFF
TRBV6-1	.	TRBJ2-2	.	TGTGCCAGCAGTGAAGCGGCAGGGGTCACCGGGGAGCTGTTTTTT	CASSEAAGVTGELFF
TRBV28	.	TRBJ2-7	.	TGTGCCAGCAACCCGAGCGGGCAGTACTCCTACGAGCAGTACTTC	CASNPSGQYSYEQYF
TRBV2	.	TRBJ2-3	.	TGTGCCAGCATTTTCACGAGGGCGGCCCTTGGCACAGATACGCAGTATTTT	CASIFTRAALGTDTQYF
TRBV6-6	.	TRBJ2-1	.	TGTGCCAGCAGCCTGAGTAGAACTATGCAGTTCTTC	CASSLSRTMQFF
TRBV7-3	.	TRBJ2-7	TRBD1	TGTGCCAGCAGCTTGTCTTCCGACAGGGCCTACGAGCAGTACTTC	CASSLSSDRAYEQYF
TRBV29-1	.	TRBJ2-7	TRBD1	TGCAGCGTTGAAGGGGACCCGGGACAGGGGGCGGTCTACGAGCAGTACTTC	CSVEGDPGQGAVYEQYF
TRBV2	.	TRBJ2-1	.	TGTGCCAGCAGTCTCTTTGAGGGTGGCAATGAGCAGTTCTTC	CASSLFEGGNEQFF
TRBV4-2	.	TRBJ2-5	TRBD2	TGTGCCAGCAGCCAAGTCCCCCCGGGGGGAGGGGAGACCCAGTACTTC	CASSQVPPGGGETQYF
TRBV29-1	.	TRBJ1-2	TRBD1	TGCAGCGTTTACAAACAGGGGAGCGGAAGTTGGACCTTC	CSVYKQGSGSWTF
TRBV27	.	TRBJ2-3	.	TGTGCCAGCAGCCAGTCGTCCACAGATACGCAGTATTTT	CASSQSSTDTQYF
TRBV5-6	.	TRBJ1-6	TRBD1	TGTGCCAGCAGCTTGGGCCAGGGGGTAGGTTCACCCCTCCACTTT	CASSLGQGVGSPLHF
TRBV28	.	TRBJ2-1	TRBD2	TGTGCCAGCAGTTTCAGGGTAGCGGGAGGTGATGAGCAGTTCTTC	CASSFRVAGGDEQFF
TRBV19	.	TRBJ1-3	TRBD1	TGTGCCAGTAGACCCGACAGGGGAGCGGGAAACACCATATATTTT	CASRPDRGAGNTIYF
TRBV5-6	.	TRBJ2-2	.	TGTGCCAGCAGCTACGCGGGGCCGAACACCGGGGAGCTGTTTTTT	CASSYAGPNTGELFF
TRBV7-3	.	TRBJ1-2	.	TGTGCCAGCAGCTTACTAGAGCGGGATTATGGCTACACCTTC	CASSLLERDYGYTF
TRBV28	.	TRBJ1-6	.	TGTGCCAGCAGGGAGGGCCAGGCTGGTTCACCCCTCCACTTT	CASREGQAGSPLHF
TRBV5-1	.	TRBJ2-5	TRBD2	TGCGCCAGCAGCTTGGGCCCGAAGCGGGGGGAGACCCAGTACTTC	CASSLGPKRGETQYF
TRBV4-1	.	TRBJ1-3	TRBD1	TGCGCCAGCAGCCTCGCGGGGACAGGAGGAAACACCATATATTTT	CASSLAGTGGNTIYF
TRBV19	.	TRBJ1-1	TRBD1	TGTGCCAGTAGTATCGACAGGGACCCAAGTACTGAAGCTTTCTTT	CASSIDRDPSTEAFF
TRBV7-8	.	TRBJ2-7	.	TGTGCCAGCAGCTACACAAGCTCCTACGAGCAGTACTTC	CASSYTSSYEQYF
TRBV7-9	.	TRBJ1-2	TRBD1	TGTGCCAGCAGCTTAGCAGGGACAGGGAACTATGGCTACACCTTC	CASSLAGTGNYGYTF
TRBV5-1	.	TRBJ2-7	TRBD1	TGCGCCAGCAGCTGGCGACAGGGGCCGGGCGAGCAGTACTTC	CASSWRQGPGEQYF
TRBV5-4	.	TRBJ2-2	.	TGTGCCAGCAGCCCGGCGGCAGGGGTACGGAGGGAGCTGTTTTTT	CASSPAAGVRRELFF
TRBV9	.	TRBJ2-7	.	TGTGCCAGCAGCGTAGCTTACGGCTCCTACGAGCAGTACTTC	CASSVAYGSYEQYF
TRBV7-3	.	TRBJ1-6	.	TGTGCCAGCAGCTTATCTGGAGGGGCGCCCAATTCACCCCTCCACTTT	CASSLSGGAPNSPLHF
TRBV4-2	.	TRBJ2-7	.	TGTGCCAGCAGCCAAGGGAGGTTGGCTACATACGAGCAGTACTTC	CASSQGRLATYEQYF
TRBV27	.	TRBJ1-6	TRBD1	TGTGCCAGCAGTTTATTAAGTATCGGGACAGGGAATTCACCCCTCCACTTT	CASSLLSIGTGNSPLHF
TRBV15	.	TRBJ1-6	TRBD1	TGTGCCACCACGCGGAGGGGGCGGAAGGATTCACCCCTCCACTTT	CATTRRGRKDSPLHF